The present entry profiles one T cell receptor beta chain with its context. Its cognate antigen has yet to be identified. No base quality information exists; no much larger clone differs at one position. The sample originates from a study of OX40 agonist ivuxolimab in advanced cancers. Regarding the complete study: Ivuxolimab, which targeted the costimulatory receptor OX40 (CD134), was an agonistic, fully human IgG2 monoclonal antibody. Intravenous ivuxolimab was administered to patients every 2 weeks at six dose levels: 0.01, 0.1, 0.3, 1.5, 3 and 10 mg/kg. Of the 50 or so patients in dose escalation, some 19 had hepatocellular carcinoma, approximately 15 had melanoma, 9 had renal cell carcinoma and 9 had head and neck cancer. A male proportion of 75% to 85% and a mean age of approximately 61 years, ranging from roughly 23 to 80, were recorded for the dose-escalation cohort. Prior anti-PD-1, anti-PD-L1 or anti-CTLA-4 therapy was permitted, and checkpoint inhibitors had been received by 30% to 40% of dose-escalation patients. Three dose-escalation patients achieved partial responses, one with hepatocellular carcinoma and two with cutaneous melanoma. Peripheral TCRbeta sequencing was intended to test whether TCR sequence diversity was altered and clonal T-cell expansion was caused by ivuxolimab. The paper reports the monotherapy dose-escalation portion (N of about 50 patients) of the phase I ivuxolimab trial.

The trial excluded patients who had a history of autoimmune disease or who were on systemic immunosuppression. Peripheral blood for TCR sequencing was collected from all dose cohorts at baseline, on cycle 4 day 1, and on cycle 7 day 1. Samples were obtained from an open-label, multicenter, first-in-human phase I dose-escalation trial of ivuxolimab. Adults with locally advanced or metastatic melanoma, renal cell, hepatocellular, or head and neck squamous cell carcinoma were enrolled in the trial. Before TCR sequencing, CD4+ and CD8+ T cells were separately sorted from peripheral blood. Overall results and qualifications from the work: At doses of 0.1 to 3.0 mg/kg, clonal expansion of both CD4+ and CD8+ blood T cells was observed from baseline to week 6. Low levels of normalized T-cell clonal expansion were also shown by some nonresponding patients. The antigen specificity of the peripheral T cells that underwent clonal expansion was not determined. In partial responders in the 0.1-3.0 mg/kg groups, normalized peripheral clonal expansion was found to be among the lowest, especially among CD8+ T cells. After ivuxolimab, expanded clones were on average more numerous among CD8+ T cells than among CD4+ T cells.

From its cysteine to its phenylalanine, the CDR3 spans 15 amino acids. The sequence is cut down to CDR3 DNA, 45 bases in frame from base 1. CDR1 and CDR2, looked up from the germline V gene, are MDHEN and SYDVKM. From V the trimming removes 5 bases and from J it removes 3 bases, while the gene matches leave 7 bases of the junction unaccounted for. For sequencing of the TCRbeta CDR3 region, genomic DNA was extracted from the sorted cells. TCRbeta CDR3 regions were sequenced using the immunoSEQ Assay. TCRdb re-hosts the immuneACCESS table, in-frame sequences only. Its copies lack some clones; in the studies checked, an unresolved V gene accounts for under half of them, and the cause for the rest is not known. This sample gives about 51,000 clones in total; almost 90% of them show up just once. Around 3.3% of the sample belongs to the ten largest clones.

The material sequenced was CD4+ or CD8+ T cells sorted from blood, taken in a trial of the OX40 agonist ivuxolimab. The chain uses TRBV28 and TRBJ2-1; TRBD1 fits 7 bases in the junction. The clonotype was recovered from an adult with an advanced solid tumor such as melanoma, head and neck, liver or kidney cancer. The nucleotide sequence reads as follows: TGTGCCAGCAGTCCCCGGACAGGACGCTACAATGAGCAGTTCTTC. The encoded protein is CASSPRTGRYNEQFF.